The T cell receptor beta chain described here comes from a study of blood T cell repertoires in COVID-19. About the research overall: The study drew acute and convalescent COVID-19 samples from the United States, Italy and Spain. T cells, B-cell-depleted T cells, or PBMCs supplied cDNA or gDNA.

Source study methods: Estimation of nucleated cell counts was performed using reference gene primer amplification. TCRdb's table, derived via immunoSEQ multiplex PCR, lists solely in-frame clones and lacks some. V and J calls and clone size come straight from that table; D and trimming were deduced from the DNA. In the table there are 40,000 to 50,000 clones, 89% of which are singletons. The clonotype originates from a human donor in a cohort sampled during active COVID-19. Sequenced material: peripheral blood.

The CDR3 region is CASSDGFNYGYTF. CDR3 nucleotides: TGTGCCAGCAGTGACGGTTTTAACTATGGCTACACCTTC. The rearrangement joins TRBV2 to TRBJ1-2, with unresolved D. Germline CDR1 SNHLY, CDR2 FYNNEI. V shed 3 bases and J shed 1 base, with 6 bases lying between them. The CDR3 covers 13 residues.